Below, 8 T cell receptor beta chains from the same sample are listed, as sequenced in a study of blood T cell repertoires in COVID-19. Assay used: immunoSEQ multiplex PCR; TCRdb lists only in-frame clones, some missing. Of fewer than 700,000 clones detected, 85% to 90% appear once; the ten largest clones hold about 8.2%. Sequenced: peripheral blood. The source is a woman aged 50 to 60 with COVID-19, enrolled during active disease.

The chain recombines TRBV5-1 with TRBJ2-3, with TRBD2 identical over 12 bases. Per the germline V gene, CDR1 is SGHRS and CDR2 is YFSETQ. V shed 4 bases, J shed 5 bases, and the junction held 8 bases outside the gene matches. The CDR3 totals 16 residues. CDR3 sequence (DNA): TGCGCCAGCAGCACCCAACTAGCGGGGGGAATAGATACGCAGTATTTT. Its translation: CASSTQLAGGIDTQYF.

V and J are TRBV5-1 and TRBJ1-1; TRBD1 matches 9 bases. Per germline, CDR1 SGHRS and CDR2 YFSETQ. V lost 6 bases and J lost 2; bases outside the gene matches: 8. The CDR3 spans 15 residues. CDR3 bases: TGCGCCAGCAAAGGGGGACAGGGTCCTAACACTGAAGCTTTCTTT. Translated, it gives CASKGGQGPNTEAFF.

This chain connects TRBV10-3 to TRBJ2-4; 12 bases match TRBD2. V trimming: 0 bases; J trimming: 4 bases; junction bases outside the gene matches: 1. The length of the CDR3 is 16 residues. Germline assignment: CDR1 ENHRY and CDR2 SYGVKD. The CDR3 coding sequence is TGTGCCATCAGTGAGTCGGGGACTAGCGGGAAAAACATTCAGTACTTC. Its protein is CAISESGTSGKNIQYF.

The V gene is TRBV6-5, the J gene TRBJ1-1; perhaps TRBD1 as D (6 bases). CDR1 is MNHEY, CDR2 SVGAGI, per germline. This CDR3 has 14 residues. Trimming shortened V by 5 bases and J by 1 base, and 11 bases separated the two germline ends. CDR3 in DNA: TGTGCCAGCAGTCAACAGGGCCCGAACACTGAAGCTTTCTTT. It codes for CASSQQGPNTEAFF.

This clone was counted a few times. The genes are TRBV3-1 (or the pseudogene TRBV3-2) and TRBJ1-2, with 9 positions matching TRBD1. In germline, CDR1 is LGHDT, CDR2 YNNKEL (reference sequence). The CDR3 sequence is 17 residues long. The J segment lost 5 bases and the V segment lost 2 bases, leaving 12 bases of the junction unmatched. CDR3 sequence reads: CASSQRVAGQGRYGYTF. For the CDR3, the DNA is TGTGCCAGCAGCCAAAGAGTCGCGGGACAGGGAAGGTATGGCTACACCTTC.

This sequence joins TRBV7-3 and TRBJ2-1, with 8 nucleotides matching TRBD2. CDR3 length: 14 residues. Per the germline V gene, CDR1 is SGHTA and CDR2 is FQGTGA. The V and J ends lost 8 bases and 5 bases, in that order; junction bases with no gene match: 8. CDR3 bases: TGTGCCAGCGGCCGGGGGGGGCCTAACAATGAGCAGTTCTTC. The encoded protein is CASGRGGPNNEQFF.

CDR3 region: CASSLVGGGASAETQYF. CDR3 sequence (DNA): TGTGCCAGCAGCTTGGTCGGCGGGGGGGCGTCCGCAGAGACCCAGTACTTC. This chain connects TRBV5-4 to TRBJ2-5; TRBD2 agrees at 9 bases. CDR3 length equals 17 residues. V trimming: 0 bases; J trimming: 4 bases; junction bases outside the gene matches: 10. The germline CDR1 and CDR2 sequences are SGHNT and YYREEE (reference sequence). Filled out from reference TRBV5-4 and TRBJ2-5, the complete variable domain reads ETGVTQSPTHLIKTRGQQVTLRCSSQSGHNTVSWYQQALGQGPQFIFQYYREEENGRGNFPPRFSGLQFPNYSSELNVNALELDDSALYLCASSLVGGGASAETQYFGPGTRLLVL.

Points on this clone: A read error may account for a junction end that differs from germline. Other DNA sequences of this sample code for an identical CDR3. The CDR3: CSVEGTAYEQYF. The CDR3 DNA reads TGCAGCGTGGAAGGGACAGCCTACGAGCAGTACTTC. This chain joins TRBV29-1 and TRBJ2-7; 7 bases agree with TRBD1. CDR1 SQVTM and CDR2 ANQGSEA come from the germline V gene. There are 12 residues in the CDR3.